A selection of T cell receptor beta chains follows, all from one sample in a study of PD-1 blockade in classical Hodgkin lymphoma. Profiling relied on immunoSEQ multiplex PCR, and the TCRdb table lists in-frame clones only, not all of them. The sample carries 35,000 to 45,000 clones, 60% to 80% recorded once. The source was peripheral blood mononuclear cells (PBMCs), collected before the second cycle of nivolumab. Receptors originate from a human donor with classical Hodgkin lymphoma. Both conserved end residues are part of each CDR3. The D gene is left open where the match is weak. Clone size is stated in some rows and not others, as once, few, many or a class when expanded.

. TRBJ2-3 TRBV29-1 . CSVEGRLGDTQYF TGCAGCGTTGAAGGGCGCCTGGGGGATACGCAGTATTTT
. TRBJ2-1 TRBV19 TRBD2 CASGRSGRYNEQFF TGTGCCAGTGGGAGGAGCGGGAGGTACAATGAGCAGTTCTTC
. TRBJ2-2 TRBV28 . CASSPSSDTGELFF TGTGCCAGCAGTCCCTCAAGCGACACCGGGGAGCTGTTTTTT
medium-sized TRBJ1-6 TRBV30 TRBD1 CAWRATGVVSPLHF TGTGCCTGGAGGGCGACAGGGGTAGTATCACCCCTCCACTTT
few TRBJ1-2 TRBV10-3 TRBD1 CAISDQGGSNYGYTF TGTGCCATCAGTGATCAAGGGGGCTCAAACTATGGCTACACCTTC
. TRBJ1-6 TRBV5-1 TRBD1 CASGTGYPPLHF TGCGCCAGCGGGACAGGGTATCCACCCCTCCACTTT
. TRBJ1-4 TRBV29-1 . CSVSSGTREKLFF TGCAGCGTTTCCTCCGGGACAAGGGAAAAACTGTTTTTT
. TRBJ1-1 TRBV5-1 . CASSTEGGNTEAFF TGCGCCAGCTCTACCGAAGGGGGGAACACTGAAGCTTTCTTT
. TRBJ2-1 TRBV19 TRBD2 CASSTASGRVYNEQFF TGTGCCAGTAGTACCGCCAGCGGGAGGGTCTACAATGAGCAGTTCTTC
. TRBJ1-6 TRBV27 TRBD1 CASSLRTGSNSPLHF TGTGCCAGCAGTTTACGGACAGGGTCGAATTCACCCCTCCACTTT
. TRBJ1-5 TRBV7-2 . CASSPRWGNQPQHF TGTGCCAGCAGCCCTAGGTGGGGCAATCAGCCCCAGCATTTT
. TRBJ1-4 TRBV4-1 . CASSQDLRAVNEKLFF TGCGCCAGCAGCCAAGATCTCAGGGCGGTCAATGAAAAACTGTTTTTT
once TRBJ2-1 TRBV5-4 . CASSLAINNEQFF TGTGCCAGCAGCTTGGCAATAAACAATGAGCAGTTCTTC
. TRBJ2-7 TRBV18 . CASSNLGGEYEQYF TGTGCCAGCTCAAATCTAGGGGGGGAATACGAGCAGTACTTC
. TRBJ2-2 TRBV19 TRBD2 CASSNQAGSNTGELFF TGTGCCAGTAGTAACCAAGCGGGGTCGAACACCGGGGAGCTGTTTTTT
few TRBJ1-6 TRBV7-9 TRBD1 CASSSDRGNSPLHF TGTGCCAGCAGCTCGGACAGGGGTAATTCACCCCTCCACTTT
. TRBJ1-5 TRBV6-5 . CASSMGFPREEPQHF TGTGCCAGCAGCATGGGATTTCCCCGGGAAGAGCCCCAGCATTTT
. TRBJ2-1 TRBV5-1 TRBD2 CASSGVAGYSYNEQFF TGCGCCAGCAGCGGGGTAGCGGGGTACTCCTACAATGAGCAGTTCTTC
. TRBJ1-5 TRBV6-5 . CASSNLGGNQPQHF TGTGCCAGCAGTAACCTTGGGGGAAATCAGCCCCAGCATTTT
. TRBJ1-4 TRBV6-5 . CASNGPAGKLFF TGTGCCAGCAATGGACCAGCGGGAAAACTGTTTTTT
. TRBJ2-7 TRBV7-2 . CASSLQGIYEQYF TGTGCCAGCAGCTTGCAGGGGATTTACGAGCAGTACTTC
. TRBJ2-1 TRBV9 . CASSVDEGSSYNEQFF TGTGCCAGCAGCGTAGACGAGGGGAGCTCCTACAATGAGCAGTTCTTC
. TRBJ2-5 TRBV6-1 TRBD1 CASSGGQGWETQYF TGTGCCAGCAGTGGGGGACAGGGATGGGAGACCCAGTACTTC
. TRBJ1-2 TRBV19 . CASSIAPTENGYTF TGTGCCAGTAGTATAGCCCCTACAGAGAATGGCTACACCTTC
few TRBJ2-7 TRBV5-1 TRBD2 CASSVSGTSLIEQYF TGCGCCAGCAGCGTCTCCGGGACTAGCCTCATCGAGCAGTACTTC
once TRBJ1-1 TRBV28 . CASSPVGTLVAEAFF TGTGCCAGCAGTCCCGTCGGCACCTTAGTGGCTGAAGCTTTCTTT
. TRBJ2-5 TRBV28 . CASSKRETQYF TGTGCCAGCAGTAAAAGAGAGACCCAGTACTTC
once TRBJ1-5 TRBV19 . CASSIELDSPYQPQHF TGTGCCAGTAGTATCGAATTGGACAGCCCTTATCAGCCCCAGCATTTT
. TRBJ2-7 TRBV28 TRBD2 CASSSTFSGRAYYEQYF TGTGCCAGCAGTTCTACCTTTAGCGGGAGGGCATACTACGAGCAGTACTTC
. TRBJ2-2 TRBV19 TRBD1 CASSIGDRNTGELFF TGTGCCAGTAGTATTGGGGACAGAAACACCGGGGAGCTGTTTTTT
. TRBJ2-7 TRBV2 TRBD1 CASSGQGVVYEQYF TGTGCCAGCAGTGGCCAGGGGGTCGTCTACGAGCAGTACTTC
once TRBJ2-3 TRBV5-6 TRBD2 CASSFRGGLTDTQYF TGTGCCAGCAGCTTTCGGGGGGGCCTTACAGATACGCAGTATTTT
. TRBJ2-1 TRBV5-4 . CASSLGPTAPSYNEQFF TGTGCCAGCAGCTTGGGGCCAACTGCCCCATCCTACAATGAGCAGTTCTTC
. TRBJ2-7 TRBV5-4 TRBD2 CASSFRGVPYEQYF TGTGCCAGCAGCTTCCGGGGGGTCCCCTACGAGCAGTACTTC
once TRBJ1-1 TRBV10-3 . CAISESGSNTEAFF TGTGCCATCAGTGAGTCGGGCTCGAACACTGAAGCTTTCTTT
. TRBJ2-5 TRBV9 TRBD2 CASSVGLLAGQETQYF TGTGCCAGCAGCGTAGGTCTTCTAGCGGGCCAAGAGACCCAGTACTTC
. TRBJ2-5 TRBV18 TRBD1 CASSRLTGGQETQYF TGTGCCAGCTCTCGCCTAACAGGGGGTCAAGAGACCCAGTACTTC
few TRBJ2-7 TRBV4-1 TRBD2 CASSHTGRGTSGSLAFEQYF TGCGCCAGCAGCCATACGGGTCGTGGGACTAGCGGATCTTTGGCCTTCGAGCAGTACTTC
. TRBJ2-1 TRBV4-2 . CASSQDPLGANEQFF TGTGCCAGCAGCCAAGATCCCCTCGGCGCAAATGAGCAGTTCTTC
. TRBJ2-5 TRBV11-2 . CASSLGGAGVETQYF TGTGCCAGCAGCTTAGGGGGGGCGGGAGTGGAGACCCAGTACTTC
. TRBJ2-3 TRBV9 TRBD2 CASRASGSDTQYF TGTGCCAGCAGGGCTAGCGGGAGCGATACGCAGTATTTT
. TRBJ2-7 TRBV7-6 . CASSQAQGGAGNYEQYF TGTGCCAGCAGCCAAGCCCAAGGAGGGGCGGGTAACTACGAGCAGTACTTC
. TRBJ1-1 TRBV18 TRBD1 CASSPSVGTGLIEAFF TGTGCCAGCTCACCATCAGTAGGGACAGGGCTCATTGAAGCTTTCTTT
. TRBJ1-5 TRBV2 . CASSEQGGINQPQHF TGTGCCAGCAGTGAACAGGGCGGGATAAATCAGCCCCAGCATTTT
once TRBJ1-5 TRBV28 . CASKGGGYGNQPQHF TGTGCCAGCAAGGGTGGGGGGTATGGCAATCAGCCCCAGCATTTT
. TRBJ2-2 TRBV19 TRBD1 CASSIISVRTGGTRYRNTGELFF TGTGCCAGTAGTATCATTAGTGTTCGGACAGGGGGCACCCGATACCGAAACACCGGGGAGCTGTTTTTT
. TRBJ1-4 TRBV28 . CASSLSRATNEKLFF TGTGCCAGCAGTTTATCAAGGGCAACTAATGAAAAACTGTTTTTT
. TRBJ1-1 TRBV12-5 . CASGLDTGWGMNTEAFF TGTGCTAGTGGTTTGGATACAGGGTGGGGAATGAACACTGAAGCTTTCTTT
. TRBJ1-1 TRBV28 TRBD1 CASRTGQGITEAFF TGTGCCAGCAGGACGGGACAGGGCATCACTGAAGCTTTCTTT